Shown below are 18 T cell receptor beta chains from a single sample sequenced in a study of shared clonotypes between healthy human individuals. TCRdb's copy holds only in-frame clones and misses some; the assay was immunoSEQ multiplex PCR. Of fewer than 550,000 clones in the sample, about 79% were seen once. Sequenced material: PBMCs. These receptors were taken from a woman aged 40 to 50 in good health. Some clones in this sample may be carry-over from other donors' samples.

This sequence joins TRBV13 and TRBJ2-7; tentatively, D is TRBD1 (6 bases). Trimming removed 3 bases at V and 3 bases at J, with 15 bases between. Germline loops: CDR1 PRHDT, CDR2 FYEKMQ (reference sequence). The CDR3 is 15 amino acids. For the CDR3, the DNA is TGTGCCAGCAGCTTCTCTCAGGGGCTCCTCTACGAGCAGTACTTC. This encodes CASSFSQGLLYEQYF.

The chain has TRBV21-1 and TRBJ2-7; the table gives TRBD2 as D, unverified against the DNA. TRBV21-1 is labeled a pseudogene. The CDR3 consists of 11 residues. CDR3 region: CASSSPPRRYF. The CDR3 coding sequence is TGTGCCAGCAGCAGCCCCCCGAGGAGGTACTTC.

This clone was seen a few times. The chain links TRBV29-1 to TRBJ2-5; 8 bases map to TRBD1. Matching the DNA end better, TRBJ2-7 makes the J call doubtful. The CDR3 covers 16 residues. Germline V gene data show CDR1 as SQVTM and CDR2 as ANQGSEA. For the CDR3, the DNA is TGCAGCGTTGAGGCTTTGACAGGGGAGGCGACCTACGAGCAGTACTTC. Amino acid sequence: CSVEALTGEATYEQYF.

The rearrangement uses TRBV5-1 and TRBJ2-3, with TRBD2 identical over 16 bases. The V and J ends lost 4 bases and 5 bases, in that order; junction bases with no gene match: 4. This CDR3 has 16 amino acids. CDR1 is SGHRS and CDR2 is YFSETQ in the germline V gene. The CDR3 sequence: CASSRGLAGGEDTQYF. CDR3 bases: TGCGCCAGCAGCAGGGGACTAGCGGGAGGGGAAGATACGCAGTATTTT.

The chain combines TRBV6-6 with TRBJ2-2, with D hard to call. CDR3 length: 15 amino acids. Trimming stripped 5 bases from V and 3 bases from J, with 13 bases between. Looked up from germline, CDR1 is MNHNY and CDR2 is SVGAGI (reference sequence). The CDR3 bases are TGTGCCAGCAGTCAAACCTCCCCTGACACCGGGGAGCTGTTTTTT. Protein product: CASSQTSPDTGELFF.

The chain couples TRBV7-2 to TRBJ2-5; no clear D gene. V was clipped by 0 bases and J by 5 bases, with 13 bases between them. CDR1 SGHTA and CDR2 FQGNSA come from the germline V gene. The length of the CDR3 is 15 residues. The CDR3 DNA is TGTGCCAGCAGCTTAGCGAGCCAACTGTGGGAGACCCAGTACTTC. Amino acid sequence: CASSLASQLWETQYF.

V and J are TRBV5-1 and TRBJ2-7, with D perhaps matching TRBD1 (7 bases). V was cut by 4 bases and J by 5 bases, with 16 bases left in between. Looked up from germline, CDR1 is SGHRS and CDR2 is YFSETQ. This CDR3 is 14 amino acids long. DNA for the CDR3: TGCGCCAGCAGCGATCCCCAGGGGGGCAACGAGCAGTACTTC. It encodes CASSDPQGGNEQYF.

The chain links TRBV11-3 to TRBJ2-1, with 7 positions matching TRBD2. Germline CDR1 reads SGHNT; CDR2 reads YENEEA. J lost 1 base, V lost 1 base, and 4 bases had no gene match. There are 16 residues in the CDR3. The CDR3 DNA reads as TGTGCCAGCAGCTTAGGGGGGGGAGTGTCCTACAATGAGCAGTTCTTC. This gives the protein CASSLGGGVSYNEQFF.

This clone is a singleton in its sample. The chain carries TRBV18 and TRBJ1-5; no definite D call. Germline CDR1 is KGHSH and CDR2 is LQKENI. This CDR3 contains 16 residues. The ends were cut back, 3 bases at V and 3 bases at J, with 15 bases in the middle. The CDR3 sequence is CASSPLEVNDNQPQHF. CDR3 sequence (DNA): TGTGCCAGCTCACCTCTGGAGGTGAACGACAATCAGCCCCAGCATTTT. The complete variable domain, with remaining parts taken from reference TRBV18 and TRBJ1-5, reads NAGVMQNPRHLVRRRGQEARLRCSPMKGHSHVYWYRQLPEEGLKFMVYLQKENIIDESGMPKERFSAEFPKEGPSILRIQQVVRGDSAAYFCASSPLEVNDNQPQHFGDGTRLSIL.

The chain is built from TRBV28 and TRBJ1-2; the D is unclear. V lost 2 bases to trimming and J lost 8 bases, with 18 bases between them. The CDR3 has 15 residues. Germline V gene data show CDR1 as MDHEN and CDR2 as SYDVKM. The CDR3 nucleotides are TGTGCCAGCAGTTTAAATACTGGCCTGGTTCGGGGCTACACCTTC. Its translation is CASSLNTGLVRGYTF.

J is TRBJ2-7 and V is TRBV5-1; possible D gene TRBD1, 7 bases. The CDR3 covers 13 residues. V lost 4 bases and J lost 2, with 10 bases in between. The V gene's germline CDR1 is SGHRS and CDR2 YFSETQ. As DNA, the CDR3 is TGCGCCAGCAGCCGCGGGACAGCCTACGAGCAGTACTTC. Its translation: CASSRGTAYEQYF.

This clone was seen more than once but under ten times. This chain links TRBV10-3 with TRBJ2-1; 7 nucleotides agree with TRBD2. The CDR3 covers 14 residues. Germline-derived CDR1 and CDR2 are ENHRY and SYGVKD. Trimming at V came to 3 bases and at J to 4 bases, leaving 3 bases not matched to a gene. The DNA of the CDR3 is TGTGCCATCAGTGAAACTAGCGTGTACAATGAGCAGTTCTTC. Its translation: CAISETSVYNEQFF.

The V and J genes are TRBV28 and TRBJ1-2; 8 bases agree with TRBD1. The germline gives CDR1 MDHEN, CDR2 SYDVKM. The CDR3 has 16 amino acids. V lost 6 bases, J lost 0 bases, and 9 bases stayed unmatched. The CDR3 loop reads CASSPGQDPSNYGYTF. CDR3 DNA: TGTGCCAGCAGCCCGGGACAGGACCCTTCTAACTATGGCTACACCTTC.

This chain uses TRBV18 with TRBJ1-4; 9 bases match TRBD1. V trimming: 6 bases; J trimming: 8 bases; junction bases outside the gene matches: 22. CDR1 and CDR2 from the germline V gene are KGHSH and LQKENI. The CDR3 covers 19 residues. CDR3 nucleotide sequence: TGTGCCAGCTCTCAAGGCCTCCGGGACAGGGTTCAGGCGCCCGAAAAACTGTTTTTT. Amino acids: CASSQGLRDRVQAPEKLFF. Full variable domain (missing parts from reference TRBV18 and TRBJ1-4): NAGVMQNPRHLVRRRGQEARLRCSPMKGHSHVYWYRQLPEEGLKFMVYLQKENIIDESGMPKERFSAEFPKEGPSILRIQQVVRGDSAAYFCASSQGLRDRVQAPEKLFFGSGTQLSVL.

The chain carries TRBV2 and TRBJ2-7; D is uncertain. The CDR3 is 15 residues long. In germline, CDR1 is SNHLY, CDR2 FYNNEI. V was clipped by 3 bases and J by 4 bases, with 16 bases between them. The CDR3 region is CASSDWPLYPYEQYF. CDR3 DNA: TGTGCCAGCAGTGATTGGCCCCTCTATCCTTACGAGCAGTACTTC.

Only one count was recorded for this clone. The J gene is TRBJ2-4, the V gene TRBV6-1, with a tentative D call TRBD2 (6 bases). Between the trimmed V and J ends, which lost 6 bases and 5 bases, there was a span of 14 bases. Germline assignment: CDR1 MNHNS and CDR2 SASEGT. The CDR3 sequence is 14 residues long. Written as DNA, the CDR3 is TGTGCCAGCAGCCCCCGTAGCGGTCAAAACATTCAGTACTTC. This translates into CASSPRSGQNIQYF.

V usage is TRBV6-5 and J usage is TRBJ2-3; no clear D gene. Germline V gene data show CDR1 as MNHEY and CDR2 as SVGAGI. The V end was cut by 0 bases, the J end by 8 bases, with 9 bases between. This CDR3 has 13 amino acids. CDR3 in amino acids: CASSYSTSGTQYF. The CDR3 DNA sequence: TGTGCCAGCAGTTACTCGACCTCTGGTACGCAGTATTTT.

CDR3 nucleotide sequence: TGTGCCAGCACTGGAGGGGGACAGGGGAACACCGGGGAGCTGTTTTTT. Translation gives CASTGGGQGNTGELFF. This chain joins TRBV5-4 and TRBJ2-2, with 9 bases identical to TRBD1. The CDR3 is made up of 16 amino acids. Losses at the gene ends were 6 bases for V and 1 base for J; bases not matched to a gene: 7. Per the germline V gene, CDR1 is SGHNT and CDR2 is YYREEE (reference sequence).